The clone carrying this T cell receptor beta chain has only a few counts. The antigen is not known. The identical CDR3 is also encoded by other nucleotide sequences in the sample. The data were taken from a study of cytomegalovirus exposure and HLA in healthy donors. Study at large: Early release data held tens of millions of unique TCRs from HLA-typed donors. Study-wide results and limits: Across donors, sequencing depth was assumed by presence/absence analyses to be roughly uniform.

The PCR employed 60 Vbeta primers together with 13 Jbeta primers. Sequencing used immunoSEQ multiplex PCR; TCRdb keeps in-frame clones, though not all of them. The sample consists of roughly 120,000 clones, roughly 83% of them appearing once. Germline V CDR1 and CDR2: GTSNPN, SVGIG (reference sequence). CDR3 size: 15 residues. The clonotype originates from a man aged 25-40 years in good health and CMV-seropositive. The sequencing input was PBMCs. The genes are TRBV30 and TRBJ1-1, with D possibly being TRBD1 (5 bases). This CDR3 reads CAWVGGRMGGTEAFF. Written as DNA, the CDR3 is TGTGCGTGGGTGGGGGGGAGGATGGGGGGGACTGAAGCTTTCTTT.